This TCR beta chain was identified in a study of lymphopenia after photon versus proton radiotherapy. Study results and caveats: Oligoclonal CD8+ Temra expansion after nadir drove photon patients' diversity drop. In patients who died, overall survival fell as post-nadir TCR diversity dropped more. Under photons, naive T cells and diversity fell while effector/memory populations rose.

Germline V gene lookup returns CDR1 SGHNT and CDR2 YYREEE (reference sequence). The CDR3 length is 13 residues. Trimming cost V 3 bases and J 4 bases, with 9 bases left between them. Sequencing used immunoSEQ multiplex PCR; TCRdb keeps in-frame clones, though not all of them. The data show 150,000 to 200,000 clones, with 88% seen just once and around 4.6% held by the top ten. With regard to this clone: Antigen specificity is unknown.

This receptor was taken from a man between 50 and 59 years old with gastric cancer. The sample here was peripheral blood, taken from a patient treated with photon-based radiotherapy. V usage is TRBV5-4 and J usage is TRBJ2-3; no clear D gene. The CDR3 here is CASSWLGSDTQYF. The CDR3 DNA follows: TGTGCCAGCAGCTGGTTGGGCTCAGATACGCAGTATTTT.